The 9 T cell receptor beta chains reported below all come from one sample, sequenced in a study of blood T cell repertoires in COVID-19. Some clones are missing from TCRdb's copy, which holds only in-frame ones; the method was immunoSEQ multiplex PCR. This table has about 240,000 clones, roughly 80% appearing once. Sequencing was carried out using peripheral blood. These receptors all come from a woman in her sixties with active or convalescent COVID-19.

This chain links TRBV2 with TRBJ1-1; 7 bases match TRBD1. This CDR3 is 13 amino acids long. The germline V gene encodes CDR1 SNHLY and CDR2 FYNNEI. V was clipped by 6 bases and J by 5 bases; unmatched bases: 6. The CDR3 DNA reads TGTGCCAGCAGAACACAGGGGCTAACTGAAGCTTTCTTT. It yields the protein CASRTQGLTEAFF.

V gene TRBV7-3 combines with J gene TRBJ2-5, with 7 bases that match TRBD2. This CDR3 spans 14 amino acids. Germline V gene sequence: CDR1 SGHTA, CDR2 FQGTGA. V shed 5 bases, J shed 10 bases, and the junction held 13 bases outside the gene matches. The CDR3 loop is CASSPTGTGRVQYF. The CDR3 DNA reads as TGTGCCAGCAGCCCAACCGGGACTGGGAGGGTCCAGTACTTC.

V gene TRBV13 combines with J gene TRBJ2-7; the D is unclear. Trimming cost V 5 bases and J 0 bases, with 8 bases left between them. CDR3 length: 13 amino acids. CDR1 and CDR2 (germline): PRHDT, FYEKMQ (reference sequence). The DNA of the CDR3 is TGTGCCAGCAGCCCCGGTCCCTCCTACGAGCAGTACTTC. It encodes CASSPGPSYEQYF.

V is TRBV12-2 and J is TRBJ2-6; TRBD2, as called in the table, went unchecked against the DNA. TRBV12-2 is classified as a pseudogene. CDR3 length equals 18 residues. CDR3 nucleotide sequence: TGTGCAAGTCGCTTAGCTGTGGAGAGGAACTCTGGGGCCAACGTCCTGACTTTC. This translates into CASRLAVERNSGANVLTF.

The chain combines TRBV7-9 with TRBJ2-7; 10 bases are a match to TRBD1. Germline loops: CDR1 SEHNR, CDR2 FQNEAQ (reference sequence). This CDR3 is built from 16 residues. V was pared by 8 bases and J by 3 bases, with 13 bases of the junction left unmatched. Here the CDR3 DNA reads TGTGCCAGCCAGAAGGAACGGACAGGGGGGAACTACGAGCAGTACTTC. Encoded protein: CASQKERTGGNYEQYF.

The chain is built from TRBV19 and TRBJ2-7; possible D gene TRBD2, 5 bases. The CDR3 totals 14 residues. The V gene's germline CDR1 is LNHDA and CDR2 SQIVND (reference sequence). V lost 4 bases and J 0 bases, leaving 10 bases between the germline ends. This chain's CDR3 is CASSRERSSYEQYF. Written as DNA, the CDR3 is TGTGCCAGTAGTAGGGAGCGTAGCTCCTACGAGCAGTACTTC. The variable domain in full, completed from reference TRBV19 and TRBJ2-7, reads DGGITQSPKYLFRKEGQNVTLSCEQNLNHDAMYWYRQDPGQGLRLIYYSQIVNDFQKGDIAEGYSVSREKKESFPLTVTSAQKNPTAFYLCASSRERSSYEQYFGPGTRLTVT.

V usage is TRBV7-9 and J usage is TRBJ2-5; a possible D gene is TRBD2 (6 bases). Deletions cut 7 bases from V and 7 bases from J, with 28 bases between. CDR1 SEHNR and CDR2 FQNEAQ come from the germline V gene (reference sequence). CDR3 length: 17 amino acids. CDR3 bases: TGTGCCAGCACCCCGTCCGGGAGTGGAGGAGGGAGTGGGACCCAGTACTTC. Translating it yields CASTPSGSGGGSGTQYF. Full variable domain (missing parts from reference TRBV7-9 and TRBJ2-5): DTGVSQNPRHKITKRGQNVTFRCDPISEHNRLYWYRQTLGQGPEFLTYFQNEAQLEKSRLLSDRFSAERPKGSFSTLEIQRTEQGDSAMYLCASTPSGSGGGSGTQYFGPGTRLLVL.

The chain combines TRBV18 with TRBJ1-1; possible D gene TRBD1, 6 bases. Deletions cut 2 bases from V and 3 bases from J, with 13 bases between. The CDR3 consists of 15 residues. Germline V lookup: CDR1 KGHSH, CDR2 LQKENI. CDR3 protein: CASSPLLKGDTEAFF. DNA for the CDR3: TGTGCCAGCTCACCATTGCTTAAGGGGGACACTGAAGCTTTCTTT.

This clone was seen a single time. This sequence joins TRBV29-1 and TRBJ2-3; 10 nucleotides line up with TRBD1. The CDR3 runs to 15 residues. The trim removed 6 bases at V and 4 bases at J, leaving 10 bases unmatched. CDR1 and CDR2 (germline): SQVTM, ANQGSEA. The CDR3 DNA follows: TGCAGCGTCGCCCCCGGGACAGGGGTTCCAGATACGCAGTATTTT. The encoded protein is CSVAPGTGVPDTQYF.